This T cell receptor beta chain was recorded in a study of cytomegalovirus exposure and HLA in healthy donors (dated by TCRdb to about 2017). About the study as a whole: An earlier analysis of approximately 640 of the donors reported more than 250 Gb of sequence data and around 120 million unique TCR beta sequences from 150 million to 200 million T cells. On average, roughly 240,000 unique TCR beta nucleotide sequences were sequenced per donor among 398 genotyped donors of the cohort, with about 19% of those sequences being non-productive. In a later genetic analysis, genome-wide SNP genotypes for about 55% of the roughly 670 donors were used, and that subset was treated as a discovery cohort. Several DR-DQ haplotypes were handled as single units for association and clustering, since linkage in the cohort was strong. The study aimed to test whether signatures of past pathogen exposure could be identified by cataloging public T cell receptors. Rather than drawing on any new phenotypic data, the later analysis identified candidate immune exposures from TCR beta sequences and the way those sequences occurred across donors. Using immunosequencing, the study profiled T cell repertoires from about 650 subjects and related those repertoires to cytomegalovirus serostatus. Of the roughly 420 genotyped donors, 65% to 90% were placed in the genetic ancestry cluster associated with self-reported Caucasian donors. An early release that covered 640 HLA-typed donors contained about 300 gigabases of sequencing data and tens of millions of unique TCR sequences. HLA typing included class I and class II loci at four-digit resolution. All discovery cohort repertoires had been generated on a single sequencing platform. Donor age, sex, ethnicity and CMV serostatus were compiled together with the repertoire data. A separate validation cohort of 100 to 150 different subjects was used in addition to the 666-subject first cohort. An earlier analysis of several hundred of the donors applied high-throughput TCR beta sequencing to assess whether each TCR beta V gene segment acted as functional or pseudogenic. High-throughput TCR immunosequencing, statistical association of individual TCRs with disease status, and machine learning were combined to predict cytomegalovirus infection status. To study patterns of TCR occurrence, a later analysis re-analyzed previously published TCR beta repertoires from 600 to 750 donors and added high-resolution HLA genotyping. Typing coverage varied by locus: roughly 620-630 donors for A, B, C, DRB1 and DQB1; some 520 for DQA1; around 570 for DPA1; roughly 470 for DPB1. What the work shows at the level of the full study, not this receptor alone: While some public TCRs were present in many individuals, most TCR sequences turned up only very rarely across donors. Roughly uniform sequencing depth across donors was assumed in presence/absence analyses, although this assumption may not hold. An association between a missense DCLRE1C variant and V-gene and J-gene trimming of TCR beta chains was found in a later genetic analysis and replicated in an independent cohort. A total of 164 TCR beta chains were listed by the study as associated with cytomegalovirus. Linkage disequilibrium might explain the correlated functional status among segregating V segments, but an unknown experimental factor could not be ruled out. A further reported finding was that TCR beta sequences accurately predicted the HLA-A and HLA-B alleles for most subjects in the first cohort. The classifier was reported to diagnose cytomegalovirus status with high specificity and sensitivity in both the original cohort and the validation cohort. A later analysis found that HLA-associated TCR beta chains were more clonally expanded and had lower generation probabilities than equally common non-associated chains. A later analysis reported that several top co-occurrence clusters appeared linked to parvovirus B19, influenza, CMV and Epstein-Barr virus. According to a later analysis, most CMV-associated TCR beta chains appeared to be HLA-restricted, and the HLA associations seemed to be driven largely by CMV exposure. Assigning TCR associations to individual alleles was difficult when HLA alleles, especially DR and DQ, strongly co-occurred. It was suggested by the authors that the approach could potentially be generalized to other disease states and immunological phenotypes. CMV serostatus was the only immune exposure information available for the cohort. Some 16 rarely observed V segments, including chromosome 9 orphons, were excluded from the earlier analysis of several hundred of the donors because counts were too low. Because the 87-base-pair reads could not distinguish some IMGT-functional V segments, including TRBV6-2 and TRBV6-3, those segments were excluded. In a later genetic analysis, fewer N-insertions in productive TCRs were reported among donors in an Asian-associated ancestry cluster than the roughly 700-donor mean. A group of highly shared sequence variants was considered likely to be a technical artifact of the sequencing pipeline. Because HLA typing was missing for some donors at each locus, association tests included only the typed subset. In a later analysis, the rate of TCR association differed among HLA loci, with DRB1 alleles having the most associated TCRs and HLA-C alleles having the fewest. Broadly in line with IMGT annotations, most TCR beta V segments showed up in productive rearrangements about 90% or about 30% of the time in an earlier analysis of around 550 of the donors. At a false discovery rate of 0.05, a later analysis linked some 18,000 TCR beta sequences to specific HLA alleles. A few of the identified cytomegalovirus-associated TCR beta chains were confirmed in vitro to be specific for cytomegalovirus antigens. Only TCR beta chains were sequenced in this cohort, and the absence of alpha or paired-chain data limited detectable features.

As encoded in the germline V gene, CDR1 is MDHEN while CDR2 is SYDVKM. The CDR3 has 12 amino acids, counting the end cysteine and phenylalanine. The read is trimmed to its CDR3 DNA, 36 bases read in frame from base 1. Relative to germline, V is 3 bases shorter and J is 5 bases shorter, with 7 bases between their ends. Comment on this clone: The clone's antigen remains unknown. No much larger clonotype is one base removed from it; base qualities were not supplied. This same CDR3 is encoded by further DNA sequences in the sample.

Library preparation was by the immunoSEQ multiplex PCR assay. For the multiplex PCR, a mixture combining 60 forward primers for TCR Vbeta segments and 13 reverse primers for TCR Jbeta segments was used. Amplification of the CDR3 region of rearranged TCR beta genes was performed with a multiplex PCR assay on genomic DNA. Amplified TCR beta libraries were sequenced as 87-base-pair reads on the Illumina HiSeq System. Concerning the study's data processing: Across the roughly 640 repertoires, a later analysis counted some 80 million unique TCR beta chains, around 11 million of which were shared by at least two donors. A nearest-neighbor algorithm error-corrected the raw reads and collapsed the reads into unique sequences, merging closely related sequences to remove PCR and sequencing errors. V, D and J gene segments were assigned by aligning CDR3 sequences to IMGT reference sequences. For a sequence to be retained, a match of at least six nucleotides to both a V gene segment and a J gene segment was required. Rearrangements were called productive when the CDR3 lacked stop codons and stayed in frame with V and J; all others were non-productive. CDR3 was defined by IMGT convention, running from the second conserved V-encoded cysteine to the conserved J-encoded phenylalanine. Sequences without an unambiguous match to a single V gene segment were excluded from the earlier analysis of 450 to 650 of the donors. An earlier analysis of some 500 of the donors classified V segments as functional when productive rearrangements were above 56.7% and as segregating when the standard deviation between donors was above 5%. To diagnose cytomegalovirus status from the catalog of TCR beta chain sequences, a statistical classification framework was built. In a later analysis, TCR nucleotide sequences were compared against IMGT/GENE-DB human TR gene sequences so that V and J genes could be assigned. The TCRdist pipeline was used in a later analysis to assign CDR3 sequences and most-parsimonious VDJ recombination scenarios. In a later analysis, each TCR beta chain was defined by its CDR3 amino acid sequence together with its V-gene family, and reads without a unique V-gene family were excluded. A later analysis removed 592 highly shared, low-generation-probability nucleotide sequences to deal with suspected cross-contamination and a sequencing artifact. In a later analysis, a clonal expansion index was calculated for each public chain from normalized within-repertoire ranks of inferred template counts. In a later analysis, generation probabilities were computed with a VDJ recombination model fitted to out-of-frame rearrangements, and the resulting probabilities were checked against IGoR. A later analysis scored TCR-TCR, TCR-HLA and TCR-CMV co-occurrence with hypergeometric tests, applying a repertoire-size bias correction to TCR pairs. False discovery rates were estimated in a later analysis by permuting HLA or CMV assignments 20 times. In a later analysis, co-occurring TCRs were grouped using DBSCAN, and TCRdist sequence similarity was added for clustering within HLA-allele-positive subsets. Co-occurrence clustering excluded repertoires with fewer than 30,000 or more than 120,000 public chains, plus five with anomalous nucleotide sharing. In TCRdb, the immuneACCESS table is reduced to in-frame sequences with V and J assigned. These tables do not hold every clone; where another copy was compared, an unresolved V gene accounts for under half, and the others remain unexplained. That table is the source of V, J and clone size, and D and trimming were worked out from the DNA. The sample table holds some 150,000 clones, of which approximately 85% were seen once. The leading ten clones occupy roughly 2.3% of the sample.

The cohort was made up of 666 healthy bone marrow donors. At the time of sampling, all cohort members were nominally healthy, though unrecorded immune exposures were likely present. The donor was CMV seronegative and was included in the group of 352 seronegative cohort members. A peripheral blood sample was provided by each donor, and peripheral blood mononuclear cells were used for TCR beta sequencing. Genomic DNA extraction from the blood cell samples was performed with the Qiagen DNeasy Blood Extraction Kit. Recombination joined TRBV28 with TRBJ1-2; the D gene identity is not certain. The source material was PBMCs. This receptor was taken from a woman aged 18-29 years in good health and CMV-seronegative. The CDR3 protein is CASSLGGYGYTF. The DNA is TGTGCCAGCAGTTTGGGAGGTTATGGCTACACCTTC.